This TCR beta chain is drawn from a study of human T cells and chemical hapten exposure. This clonotype was counted ten times or more. In germline, CDR1 is SEHNR, CDR2 FQNEAQ (reference sequence). The CDR3 is 14 amino acids. Trimming removed 6 bases from V and 4 bases from J; junction bases left unmatched: 4. As to time point: patch test 1, 2 weeks after DPC sensitization. Treatment given: therapeutic diphenylcyclopropenone sensitization with weekly scalp DPC. Participating donors were patients with alopecia, aged 18 to 70 years, considered appropriate candidates for DPC. Total RNA extraction was carried out from unfractionated whole blood. What the library attached to individual cDNA molecules were unique molecular identifiers. A single record per CDR3 protein comes from TCRdb applying MiXCR to the RACE reads. The sample has approximately 80,000 distinct CDR3 sequences, under 9% seen once.

This sample comprised whole blood, obtained in connection with sensitization to the hapten diphenylcyclopropenone (DPC). The receptor comes from a woman aged 25 to 39 with alopecia areata. Some clones in this sample may be carry-over from other donors' samples. This chain joins TRBV7-9 and TRBJ2-1; TRBD1 agrees at 9 bases. This chain's CDR3 is CASSPGTGYNEQFF. The CDR3 bases are TGTGCCAGCAGTCCCGGGACAGGGTACAATGAGCAGTTCTTC.